This T cell receptor beta chain appears in the sequencing data of a study of beta chain features in type 1 diabetes. The study reverse transcribed the entire isolated RNA, so it sequenced expressed TCRB transcripts. Using immunoSEQ multiplex PCR, the repertoire was profiled, and TCRdb retains in-frame clones only, with some absent. The data contain 38,000 or so clones, around 64% of them singletons. This clone was seen a single time. The antigen remains undetermined. Study-wide results and caveats: A pattern of fewer insertions and more deletions at VDJ junctions was seen in type 1 diabetes patients. Patients and controls would share equally any PCR tilt toward shorter templates. All four CD4+ subsets from Type 1 diabetes patients carried moderately but significantly shorter TCRB CDR3s.

Per germline, CDR1 MGHDK and CDR2 SYGVNS. The CDR3 sequence is 17 residues long. Trimming took 3 bases from V and 2 from J; bases not matched to a gene: 9. This sequence was found in a woman in her thirties in good health. The rearrangement uses TRBV25-1 and TRBJ2-5, with TRBD1 matching 10 bases. Sample: Tregs from blood. In DNA, the CDR3 is TGTGCCAGCAGTGATTGGACAGGGGGGAAGGGGCAAGAGACCCAGTACTTC. Amino acid sequence: CASSDWTGGKGQETQYF.